This T cell receptor beta chain stems from a study of T cells after yellow fever vaccination. Study findings and constraints: Just a small share of clonotypes turned up in the CD4 compartment as well as the CD8 compartment.

This clonotype was detected many times. Its specificity is not known. The CDR3 has 14 amino acids. Germline V gives CDR1 DFQATT, CDR2 SNEGSKA (reference sequence). The V and J ends lost 5 bases and 1 base respectively, with 14 bases between them. TCRdb reprocessed the 5' RACE reads via MiXCR and lists one record per CDR3 protein. The profile covers some 320,000 distinct CDR3 sequences, with roughly 3.9% appearing a single time and approximately 25% taken by the ten largest. Sample: PBMCs, taken 5 days after the yellow fever booster vaccination. The V gene is TRBV20-1, the J gene TRBJ1-2; D perhaps matches TRBD1 (6 bases). This sequence was found in a man between 18 and 35 years old who received the YFV17D yellow fever vaccine. CDR3 coding DNA: TGCAGTGCTGAGGCACAGGGATTTAACTATGGCTACACCTTC. Encoded protein: CSAEAQGFNYGYTF.